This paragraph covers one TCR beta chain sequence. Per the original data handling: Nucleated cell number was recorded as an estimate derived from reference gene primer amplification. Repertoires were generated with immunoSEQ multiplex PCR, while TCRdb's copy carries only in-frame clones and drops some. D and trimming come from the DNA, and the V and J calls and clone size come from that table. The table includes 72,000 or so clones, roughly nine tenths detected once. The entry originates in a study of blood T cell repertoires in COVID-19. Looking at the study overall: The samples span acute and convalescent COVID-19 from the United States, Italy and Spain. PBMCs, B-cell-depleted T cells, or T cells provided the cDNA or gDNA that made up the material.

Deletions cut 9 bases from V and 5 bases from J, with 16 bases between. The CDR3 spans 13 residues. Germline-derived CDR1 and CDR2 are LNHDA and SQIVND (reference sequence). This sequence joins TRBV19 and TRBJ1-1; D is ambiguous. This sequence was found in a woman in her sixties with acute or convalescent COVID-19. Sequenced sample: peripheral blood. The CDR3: CASRHEVRTEAFF. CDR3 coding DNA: TGTGCCAGCCGGCACGAGGTGAGGACTGAAGCTTTCTTT. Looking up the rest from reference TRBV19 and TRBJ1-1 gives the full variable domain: DGGITQSPKYLFRKEGQNVTLSCEQNLNHDAMYWYRQDPGQGLRLIYYSQIVNDFQKGDIAEGYSVSREKKESFPLTVTSAQKNPTAFYLCASRHEVRTEAFFGQGTRLTVV.